The clone carrying this T cell receptor beta chain was seen a handful of times. The antigen remains unidentified. The whole isolated RNA underwent reverse transcription, so sequencing captured expressed TCRB transcripts. TCRdb keeps only in-frame clones here, not all; method: immunoSEQ multiplex PCR. The repertoire holds fewer than 150,000 clones, about 7.1% seen once, with under 1.5% in the top ten. The data are from a study of beta chain features in type 1 diabetes. Broader study findings: Junctions at VDJ sites from type 1 diabetes patients had fewer insertions and more deletions. Patients and controls would be equally affected if PCR favored shorter templates.

Germline V lookup: CDR1 SGHTA, CDR2 FQGNSA. V gave up 5 bases and J gave up 2 bases; unmatched junction bases: 7. The CDR3 covers 15 residues. The source material was central memory CD4+ T cells from blood. This TCR came from a woman aged 30 to 39 in good health. The V and J genes are TRBV7-2 and TRBJ1-2; 8 nucleotides align to TRBD1. CDR3: CASSQGQAPNYGYTF. The CDR3 nucleotides read TGTGCCAGCAGCCAGGGACAGGCCCCAAACTATGGCTACACCTTC.